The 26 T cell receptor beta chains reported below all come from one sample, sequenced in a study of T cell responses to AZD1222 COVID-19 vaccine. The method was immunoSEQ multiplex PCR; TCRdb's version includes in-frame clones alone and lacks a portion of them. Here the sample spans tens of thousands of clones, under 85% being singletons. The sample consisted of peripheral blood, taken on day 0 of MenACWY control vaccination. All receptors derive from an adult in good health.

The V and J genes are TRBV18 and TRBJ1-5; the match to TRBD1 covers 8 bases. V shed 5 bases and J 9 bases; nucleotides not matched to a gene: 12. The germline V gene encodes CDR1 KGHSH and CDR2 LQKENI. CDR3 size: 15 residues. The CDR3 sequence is CASSSGQAGDGPQHF. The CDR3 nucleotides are TGTGCCAGCTCATCGGGACAGGCCGGAGACGGGCCCCAGCATTTT.

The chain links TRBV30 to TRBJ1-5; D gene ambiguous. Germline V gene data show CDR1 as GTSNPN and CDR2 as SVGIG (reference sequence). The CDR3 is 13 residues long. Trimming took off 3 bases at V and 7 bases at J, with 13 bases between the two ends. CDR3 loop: CAWRDRVGQPQHF. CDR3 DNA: TGTGCCTGGAGGGACCGGGTCGGACAGCCCCAGCATTTT.

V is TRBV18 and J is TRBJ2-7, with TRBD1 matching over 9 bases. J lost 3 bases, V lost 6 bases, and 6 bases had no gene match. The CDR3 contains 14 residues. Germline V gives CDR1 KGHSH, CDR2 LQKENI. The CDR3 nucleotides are TGTGCCAGCTCCCCCAGGACAGGGGACTACGAGCAGTACTTC. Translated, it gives CASSPRTGDYEQYF.

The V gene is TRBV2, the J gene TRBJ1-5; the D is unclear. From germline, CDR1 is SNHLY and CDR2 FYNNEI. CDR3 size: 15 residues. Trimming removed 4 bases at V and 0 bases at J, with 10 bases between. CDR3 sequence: CASSVRQNSNQPQHF. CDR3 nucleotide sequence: TGTGCCAGCAGTGTCCGGCAGAATAGCAATCAGCCCCAGCATTTT.

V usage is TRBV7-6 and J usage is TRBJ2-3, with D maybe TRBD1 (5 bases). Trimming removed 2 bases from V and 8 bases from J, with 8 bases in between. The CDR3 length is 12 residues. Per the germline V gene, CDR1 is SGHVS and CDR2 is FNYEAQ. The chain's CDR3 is CASSLSQGTQYF. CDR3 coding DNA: TGTGCCAGCAGCTTATCCCAGGGTACGCAGTATTTT.

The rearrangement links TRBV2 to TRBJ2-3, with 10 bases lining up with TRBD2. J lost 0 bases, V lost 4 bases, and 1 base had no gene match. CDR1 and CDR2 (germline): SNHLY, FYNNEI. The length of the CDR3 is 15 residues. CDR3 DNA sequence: TGTGCCAGCAGTGCTAGCGGGAGTAGCACAGATACGCAGTATTTT. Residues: CASSASGSSTDTQYF.

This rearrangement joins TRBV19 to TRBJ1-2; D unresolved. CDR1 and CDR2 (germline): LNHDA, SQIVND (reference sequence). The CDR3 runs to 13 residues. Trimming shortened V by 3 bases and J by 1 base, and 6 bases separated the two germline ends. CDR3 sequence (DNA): TGTGCCAGTAGTATCGGCAGTAACTATGGCTACACCTTC. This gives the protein CASSIGSNYGYTF.

The CDR3 spells CASSAGTLSSYEQYF. DNA for the CDR3: TGTGCCAGCAGCGCAGGGACACTTAGCTCCTACGAGCAGTACTTC. The V call is TRBV9, the J call TRBJ2-7, with a weak D call TRBD1 (6 bases). Germline lookup yields CDR1 SGDLS and CDR2 YYNGEE. The CDR3 length is 15 residues. Between the trimmed V and J ends, which lost 3 bases and 0 bases, there was a span of 13 bases. Complete variable domain (other parts from reference TRBV9 and TRBJ2-7): DSGVTQTPKHLITATGQRVTLRCSPRSGDLSVYWYQQSLDQGLQFLIQYYNGEERAKGNILERFSAQQFPDLHSELNLSSLELGDSALYFCASSAGTLSSYEQYFGPGTRLTVT.

CDR3 nucleotide sequence: TGTGCCACTACCCCGGGACAGACCCGCAATCAGCCCCAGCATTTT. This gives the protein CATTPGQTRNQPQHF. V is TRBV19 and J is TRBJ1-5; TRBD1 matches 7 bases. The germline CDR1 and CDR2 sequences are LNHDA and SQIVND (reference sequence). The CDR3 has 15 residues. Losses at the gene ends were 10 bases for V and 2 bases for J; bases not matched to a gene: 11.

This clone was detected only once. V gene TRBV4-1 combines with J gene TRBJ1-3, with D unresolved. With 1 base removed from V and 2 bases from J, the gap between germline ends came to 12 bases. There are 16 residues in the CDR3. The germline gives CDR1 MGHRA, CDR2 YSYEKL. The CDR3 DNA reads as TGCGCCAGCAGCCAAGTTAGCAGGAACACTGGAAACACCATATATTTT. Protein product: CASSQVSRNTGNTIYF.

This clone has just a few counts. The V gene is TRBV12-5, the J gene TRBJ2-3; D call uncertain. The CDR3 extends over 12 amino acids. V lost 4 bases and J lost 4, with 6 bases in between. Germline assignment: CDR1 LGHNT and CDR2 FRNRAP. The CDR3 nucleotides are TGTGCTAGTGGTTCAGTGGCAGATACGCAGTATTTT. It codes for CASGSVADTQYF.

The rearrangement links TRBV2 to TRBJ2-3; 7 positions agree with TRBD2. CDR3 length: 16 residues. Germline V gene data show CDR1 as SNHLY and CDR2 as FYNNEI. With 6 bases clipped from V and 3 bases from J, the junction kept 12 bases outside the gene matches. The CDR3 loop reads CASRRDSRGRTDTQYF. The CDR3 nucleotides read TGTGCCAGCAGAAGGGACTCGCGGGGGAGAACAGATACGCAGTATTTT.

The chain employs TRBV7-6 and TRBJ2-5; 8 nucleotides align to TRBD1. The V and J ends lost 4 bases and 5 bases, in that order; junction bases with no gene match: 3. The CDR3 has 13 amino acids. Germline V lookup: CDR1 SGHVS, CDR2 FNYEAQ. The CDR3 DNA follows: TGTGCCAGCAGCTGGACAGGGCAGGAGACCCAGTACTTC. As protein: CASSWTGQETQYF.

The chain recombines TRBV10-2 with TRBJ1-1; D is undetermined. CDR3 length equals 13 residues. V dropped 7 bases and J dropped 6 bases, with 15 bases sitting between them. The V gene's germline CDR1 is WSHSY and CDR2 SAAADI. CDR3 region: CASTTVGYAEAFF. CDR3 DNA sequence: TGCGCCAGCACAACCGTGGGATACGCTGAAGCTTTCTTT.

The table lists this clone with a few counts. The CDR3 DNA reads as TGTGCCAGTGTTAGCTCCTACGAGCAGTACTTC. Translated: CASVSSYEQYF. The V and J genes are TRBV28 and TRBJ2-7; no clear D gene. V dropped 9 bases and J dropped 0 bases, with 6 bases sitting between them. Looked up from germline, CDR1 is MDHEN and CDR2 is SYDVKM. This CDR3 is built from 11 residues.

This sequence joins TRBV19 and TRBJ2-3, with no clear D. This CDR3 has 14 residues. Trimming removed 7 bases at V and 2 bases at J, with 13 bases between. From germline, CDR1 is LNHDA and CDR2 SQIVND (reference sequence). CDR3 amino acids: CASKDTKITDTQYF. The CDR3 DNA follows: TGTGCCAGTAAAGACACGAAAATCACAGATACGCAGTATTTT. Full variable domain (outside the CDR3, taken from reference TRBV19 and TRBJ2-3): DGGITQSPKYLFRKEGQNVTLSCEQNLNHDAMYWYRQDPGQGLRLIYYSQIVNDFQKGDIAEGYSVSREKKESFPLTVTSAQKNPTAFYLCASKDTKITDTQYFGPGTRLTVL.

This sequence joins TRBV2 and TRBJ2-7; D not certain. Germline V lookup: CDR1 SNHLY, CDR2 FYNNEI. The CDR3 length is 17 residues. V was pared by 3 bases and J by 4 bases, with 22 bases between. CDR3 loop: CASSEYSKYKTGYEQYF. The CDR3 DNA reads TGTGCCAGCAGTGAGTACAGTAAGTATAAAACCGGATACGAGCAGTACTTC.

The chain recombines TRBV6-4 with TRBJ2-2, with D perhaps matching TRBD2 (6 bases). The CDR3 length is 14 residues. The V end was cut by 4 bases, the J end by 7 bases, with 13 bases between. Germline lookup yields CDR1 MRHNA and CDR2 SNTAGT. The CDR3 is CASSVYAEGGELFF. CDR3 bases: TGTGCCAGCAGTGTCTATGCGGAGGGCGGGGAGCTGTTTTTT.

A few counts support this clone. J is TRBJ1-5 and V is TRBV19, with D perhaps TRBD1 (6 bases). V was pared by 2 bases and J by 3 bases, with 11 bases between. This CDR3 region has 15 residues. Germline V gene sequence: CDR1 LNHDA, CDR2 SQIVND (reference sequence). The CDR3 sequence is CASSINGQINQPQHF. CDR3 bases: TGTGCCAGTAGTATAAACGGACAGATCAATCAGCCCCAGCATTTT.

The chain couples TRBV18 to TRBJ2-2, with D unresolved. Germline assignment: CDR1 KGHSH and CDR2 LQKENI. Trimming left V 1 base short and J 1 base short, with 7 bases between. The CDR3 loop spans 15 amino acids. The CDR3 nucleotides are TGTGCCAGCTCACCACGGTCGAGGAACACCGGGGAGCTGTTTTTT. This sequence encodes CASSPRSRNTGELFF.

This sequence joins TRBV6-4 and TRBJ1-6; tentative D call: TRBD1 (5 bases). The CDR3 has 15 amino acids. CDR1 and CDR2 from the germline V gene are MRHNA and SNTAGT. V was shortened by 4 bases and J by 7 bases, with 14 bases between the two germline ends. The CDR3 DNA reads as TGTGCCAGCAGTGCACAGACGGGGCTCAATTCACCCCTCCACTTT. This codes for CASSAQTGLNSPLHF.

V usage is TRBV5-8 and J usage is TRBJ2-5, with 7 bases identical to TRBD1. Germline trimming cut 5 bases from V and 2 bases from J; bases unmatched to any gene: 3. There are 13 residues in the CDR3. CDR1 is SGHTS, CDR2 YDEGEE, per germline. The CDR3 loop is CASRRTGQETQYF. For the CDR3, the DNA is TGTGCCAGCAGACGGACAGGACAAGAGACCCAGTACTTC. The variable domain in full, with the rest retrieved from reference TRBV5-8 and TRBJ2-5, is EAGVTQSPTHLIKTRGQQATLRCSPISGHTSVYWYQQALGLGLQFLLWYDEGEERNRGNFPPRFSGRQFPNYSSELNVNALELEDSALYLCASRRTGQETQYFGPGTRLLVL.

CDR3 nucleotides: TGTGCCTGGATGGCGGGAGGACTGCGCCCAAGAAGCAATCAGCCCCAGCATTTT. This sequence encodes CAWMAGGLRPRSNQPQHF. The gene calls are TRBV30 and TRBJ1-5; D is ambiguous. With 4 bases removed from V and 1 base from J, the gap between germline ends came to 23 bases. The CDR3 is made up of 18 amino acids. Germline-derived CDR1 and CDR2 are GTSNPN and SVGIG (reference sequence).

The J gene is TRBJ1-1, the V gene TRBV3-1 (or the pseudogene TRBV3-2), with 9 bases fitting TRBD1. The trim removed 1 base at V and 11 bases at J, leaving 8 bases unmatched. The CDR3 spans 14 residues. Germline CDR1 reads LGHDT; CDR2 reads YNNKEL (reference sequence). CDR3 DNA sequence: TGTGCCAGCAGCCAAGGAGGGGACAGGGTTGATGCTTTCTTT. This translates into CASSQGGDRVDAFF.

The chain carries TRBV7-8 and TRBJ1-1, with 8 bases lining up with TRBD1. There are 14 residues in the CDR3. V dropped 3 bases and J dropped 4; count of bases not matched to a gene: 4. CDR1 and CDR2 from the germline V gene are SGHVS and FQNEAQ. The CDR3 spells CASSLGQEFTEAFF. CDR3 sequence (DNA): TGTGCCAGCAGCTTGGGACAGGAGTTCACTGAAGCTTTCTTT.

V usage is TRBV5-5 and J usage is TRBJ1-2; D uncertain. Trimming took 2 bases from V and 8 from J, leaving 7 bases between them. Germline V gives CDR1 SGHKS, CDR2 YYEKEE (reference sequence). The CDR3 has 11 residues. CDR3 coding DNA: TGTGCCAGCAGCTTCCCGGTCGGCTACACCTTC. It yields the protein CASSFPVGYTF.